What follows are 25 T cell receptor beta chains derived from one specimen sequenced in a study of glioma-infiltrating T cells after dendritic cell vaccination. The time point was: after dendritic cell vaccination, including at tumor progression/relapse. This table comes from immunoSEQ multiplex PCR, and its TCRdb copy is limited to in-frame clones, with some not included. This repertoire shows 85,000 to 100,000 clones, about 81% found once; its top ten account for 2% to 2.5%. The sample in question was blood, obtained after dendritic cell vaccination. The receptors come from a human donor with glioblastoma.

The rearrangement joins TRBV6-1 to TRBJ2-7; tentative D call: TRBD1 (5 bases). The V gene lost 6 bases and the J gene lost 3 bases, with 15 bases spanning the gap. CDR3 length: 14 residues. Per germline, CDR1 MNHNS and CDR2 SASEGT. This CDR3 reads CASSPVIGHYEQYV. CDR3 in DNA: TGTGCCAGCAGCCCGGTAATAGGACACTACGAGCAGTACGTC.

The V gene is TRBV19, the J gene TRBJ2-2; 8 positions agree with TRBD1. Unmatched junction bases numbered 8, after V lost 4 bases and J lost 4 bases. CDR3 size: 16 residues. Per the germline V gene, CDR1 is LNHDA and CDR2 is SQIVND (reference sequence). The CDR3 here is CASSTRGQGGTGELFF. CDR3 nucleotide sequence: TGTGCCAGTAGTACCCGCGGACAGGGAGGCACCGGGGAGCTGTTTTTT.

In this sample, this clone turned up once. The gene calls are TRBV13 and TRBJ1-1; D is ambiguous. The CDR3 is made up of 14 amino acids. V dropped 1 base and J dropped 1 base, with 7 bases sitting between them. The germline CDR1 and CDR2 sequences are PRHDT and FYEKMQ (reference sequence). The DNA of the CDR3 is TGTGCCAGCAGCTTAGACAGAGAGAACACTGAAGCTTTCTTT. Amino acid sequence: CASSLDRENTEAFF.

This clone was recorded only once. The chain carries TRBV6-5 and TRBJ2-7; 7 bases match TRBD1. The junction had 1 base not matched to a gene; V was cut back by 6 bases and J by 5 bases. This CDR3 has 11 residues. CDR1 MNHEY and CDR2 SVGAGI come from the germline V gene. Here the CDR3 reads CASRTGNEQYV. The CDR3, as DNA: TGTGCCAGCAGGACAGGGAACGAGCAGTACGTC.

The rearrangement links TRBV5-1 to TRBJ1-4; tentatively, D is TRBD1 (5 bases). With 0 bases removed from V and 4 bases from J, the gap between germline ends came to 7 bases. This CDR3 has 14 residues. The germline V gene encodes CDR1 SGHRS and CDR2 YFSETQ. CDR3 bases: TGCGCCAGCAGCTTGGACAGGATTAATGAAAAACTGTTTTTT. It yields the protein CASSLDRINEKLFF. The variable domain in full, completed from reference TRBV5-1 and TRBJ1-4, reads KAGVTQTPRYLIKTRGQQVTLSCSPISGHRSVSWYQQTPGQGLQFLFEYFSETQRNKGNFPGRFSGRQFSNSRSEMNVSTLELGDSALYLCASSLDRINEKLFFGSGTQLSVL.

The chain carries TRBV6-1 and TRBJ2-5; 10 bases fit TRBD2. This CDR3 region has 15 residues. The germline V gene encodes CDR1 MNHNS and CDR2 SASEGT. The V and J ends lost 5 bases and 2 bases, in that order; junction bases with no gene match: 5. As DNA, the CDR3 is TGTGCCAGCAGTATTAGCGGGAGGTATCAAGAGACCCAGTACTTC. Translated: CASSISGRYQETQYF.

J is TRBJ2-6 and V is TRBV6-5; D is uncertain. This CDR3 is 15 amino acids long. Per germline, CDR1 MNHEY and CDR2 SVGAGI. V lost 2 bases to trimming and J lost 2 bases, with 7 bases between them. The CDR3 here is CASSYADTGANVLTF. CDR3 in DNA: TGTGCCAGCAGTTACGCCGACACTGGGGCCAACGTCCTGACTTTC.

The chain employs TRBV14 and TRBJ2-1, with 7 bases identical to TRBD1. The CDR3 has 15 residues. Germline V gene data show CDR1 as SGHDN and CDR2 as FVKESK. V dropped 4 bases and J dropped 4; count of bases not matched to a gene: 7. In DNA form, the CDR3 reads TGTGCCAGCAGCCCGAGGACAGGAGCTTACAATGAGCAGTTCTTC. Translating it yields CASSPRTGAYNEQFF.

The chain recombines TRBV5-8 with TRBJ2-7; TRBD1 matches at 8 bases. V was clipped by 2 bases and J by 6 bases; unmatched bases: 4. Germline values: CDR1 SGHTS, CDR2 YDEGEE. The length of the CDR3 is 13 residues. CDR3 loop: CASSLLTGGEQYV. CDR3 DNA: TGTGCCAGCAGCTTATTAACAGGGGGCGAGCAGTACGTC.

The chain recombines TRBV5-1 with TRBJ2-3, with TRBD1 identical over 9 bases. The V and J ends lost 5 bases and 1 base, in that order; junction bases with no gene match: 11. CDR1 and CDR2 from the germline V gene are SGHRS and YFSETQ. The CDR3 has 17 residues. The CDR3 DNA reads as TGCGCCAGCAGACGGTTCATCCGGACAGGGGGCACAGATACGCAGTATTTT. Translated, it gives CASRRFIRTGGTDTQYF.

The J gene is TRBJ1-2, the V gene TRBV5-4, with TRBD1 matching 8 bases. V was pared by 5 bases and J by 5 bases, with 14 bases of the junction left unmatched. The CDR3 spans 16 residues. Germline loops: CDR1 SGHNT, CDR2 YYREEE (reference sequence). CDR3 sequence reads: CASRHGGQGAQYGYTF. The CDR3 nucleotides read TGTGCCAGCAGGCATGGCGGGCAGGGGGCACAGTATGGCTACACCTTC.

The chain carries TRBV6-5 and TRBJ2-1, with 7 nucleotides matching TRBD1. The CDR3 is 16 amino acids. The V gene end was trimmed by 0 bases and the J gene end by 4 bases; junction bases not matched to a gene: 6. From germline, CDR1 is MNHEY and CDR2 SVGAGI. The CDR3 bases are TGTGCCAGCAGTTACTCCCGGACAGGAGTATACAATGAGCAGTTCTTC. Protein product: CASSYSRTGVYNEQFF.

J is TRBJ2-3 and V is TRBV5-6, with D unclear. V lost 5 bases and J lost 3, with 10 bases in between. The CDR3 loop spans 13 amino acids. Germline V CDR1 and CDR2: SGHDT, YYEEEE. In DNA, the CDR3 is TGTGCCAGCAGTCTCGACTCGACAGATACGCAGTATTTT. Its translation is CASSLDSTDTQYF.

This chain uses TRBV5-6 with TRBJ2-1, with TRBD2 matching over 12 bases. V shed 4 bases and J 1 base; nucleotides not matched to a gene: 6. This CDR3 region has 17 residues. Germline V gives CDR1 SGHDT, CDR2 YYEEEE. CDR3 residues: CASSAGLAGSSYNEQFF. The CDR3, as DNA: TGTGCCAGCAGCGCTGGACTAGCGGGATCGTCCTACAATGAGCAGTTCTTC.

The genes are TRBV9 and TRBJ1-3, with 8 bases lining up with TRBD1. The CDR3 spans 16 residues. CDR1 is SGDLS and CDR2 is YYNGEE in the germline V gene. V shed 0 bases, J shed 1 base, and the junction held 3 bases outside the gene matches. As DNA, the CDR3 is TGTGCCAGCAGCGTAGCGACAGGGGAATCTGGAAACACCATATATTTT. Its protein product is CASSVATGESGNTIYF.

The V and J genes are TRBV5-1 and TRBJ2-1, with TRBD2 identical over 12 bases. J gave up 1 base and V 5 bases, and 4 bases lay outside the gene matches. Germline values: CDR1 SGHRS, CDR2 YFSETQ. The length of the CDR3 is 16 residues. The CDR3 coding sequence is TGCGCCAGCAGTATTACTAGCGGGGGGTCCTACAATGAGCAGTTCTTC. Translating gives CASSITSGGSYNEQFF. Drawing the rest from reference TRBV5-1 and TRBJ2-1, the complete variable domain is KAGVTQTPRYLIKTRGQQVTLSCSPISGHRSVSWYQQTPGQGLQFLFEYFSETQRNKGNFPGRFSGRQFSNSRSEMNVSTLELGDSALYLCASSITSGGSYNEQFFGPGTRLTVL.

On this clone: The junction shows a germline mismatch at one end, possibly a read error. J is TRBJ1-1 and V is TRBV6-6, with D perhaps TRBD1 (6 bases). Germline V CDR1 and CDR2: MNHNY, SVGAGI (reference sequence). The CDR3 has 13 residues. The CDR3 DNA sequence: TGTGCCGGACAGCCCTTCATGAACACTGGAGCTTTCTTT. Translated, it gives CAGQPFMNTGAFF.

This sequence joins TRBV6-6 and TRBJ2-4, with D possibly TRBD1 on 6 matching bases. Germline-derived CDR1 and CDR2 are MNHNY and SVGAGI (reference sequence). Trimming removed 4 bases at V and 9 bases at J, with 16 bases between. The CDR3 loop spans 14 amino acids. As DNA, the CDR3 is TGTGCCAGCAGTTTAGGGACATCGGCAGGCATTCAGTACTTC. Residues: CASSLGTSAGIQYF.

V and J are TRBV9 and TRBJ2-3, with TRBD2 matching over 7 bases. J lost 1 base, V lost 0 bases, and 2 bases had no gene match. This CDR3 is built from 15 residues. Germline CDR1 and CDR2: SGDLS and YYNGEE. CDR3 coding DNA: TGTGCCAGCAGCGTAGTAGGGAGGGGCACAGATACGCAGTATTTT. Residues: CASSVVGRGTDTQYF.

This sequence joins TRBV5-6 and TRBJ2-1, with D possibly matching TRBD1 (7 bases). The V end was cut by 4 bases, the J end by 0 bases, with 14 bases between. The germline gives CDR1 SGHDT, CDR2 YYEEEE. This CDR3 has 16 amino acids. The CDR3 region has the DNA TGTGCCAGCAGCCCCTGGGGGGACAGCTCCTACAATGAGCAGTTCTTC. Translated: CASSPWGDSSYNEQFF. The full variable domain, in which reference TRBV5-6 and TRBJ2-1 provide the parts outside the CDR3, is DAGVTQSPTHLIKTRGQQVTLRCSPKSGHDTVSWYQQALGQGPQFIFQYYEEEERQRGNFPDRFSGHQFPNYSSELNVNALLLGDSALYLCASSPWGDSSYNEQFFGPGTRLTVL.

The chain carries TRBV5-1 and TRBJ2-1; a weak D match, TRBD1 (5 bases). Germline V gene sequence: CDR1 SGHRS, CDR2 YFSETQ. V lost 4 bases and J lost 3, with 20 bases in between. The CDR3 is made up of 17 amino acids. Here the CDR3 reads CASSPQTEGRGYNEQFF. The CDR3 DNA reads TGCGCCAGCAGCCCCCAGACAGAAGGTAGGGGCTACAATGAGCAGTTCTTC.

V gene TRBV2 combines with J gene TRBJ1-5; weak D call: TRBD1 (6 bases). CDR3 length equals 16 residues. CDR1 and CDR2 (germline): SNHLY, FYNNEI. V lost 6 bases and J 2 bases, leaving 17 bases between the germline ends. The CDR3 sequence is CASRARQADGNQPQHF. In nucleotides, the CDR3 is TGTGCCAGCAGGGCCAGACAGGCAGACGGCAATCAGCCCCAGCATTTT. Filled out from reference TRBV2 and TRBJ1-5, the complete variable domain reads EPEVTQTPSHQVTQMGQEVILRCVPISNHLYFYWYRQILGQKVEFLVSFYNNEISEKSEIFDDQFSVERPDGSNFTLKIRSTKLEDSAMYFCASRARQADGNQPQHFGDGTRLSIL.

Here the CDR3 DNA reads TGTGCCAGCAGCGTGAGGACAGGTTCGAATGAGCAGTTCTTC. Amino acid sequence: CASSVRTGSNEQFF. The rearrangement joins TRBV9 to TRBJ2-1, with 7 positions matching TRBD1. This CDR3 comprises 14 residues. Trimming at V came to 2 bases and at J to 7 bases, leaving 6 bases not matched to a gene. The V gene's germline CDR1 is SGDLS and CDR2 YYNGEE.

V is TRBV6-1 and J is TRBJ1-4; 7 nucleotides agree with TRBD1. This CDR3 comprises 13 residues. Germline V gene data show CDR1 as MNHNS and CDR2 as SASEGT. Losses at the gene ends were 10 bases for V and 7 bases for J; bases not matched to a gene: 9. The CDR3 DNA follows: TGTGCCACCTCGGCGGCAGGGGGTGAAAAACTGTTTTTT. Translated: CATSAAGGEKLFF.

This rearrangement joins TRBV12-5 to TRBJ2-7; TRBD1 aligns across 10 bases. From germline, CDR1 is LGHNT and CDR2 FRNRAP. CDR3 length equals 16 residues. V gave up 0 bases and J gave up 4 bases; unmatched junction bases: 6. Written as DNA, the CDR3 is TGTGCTAGTGGTTTGGTTCCGACAGGGGGCTTTTACGAGCAGTACGTC. It codes for CASGLVPTGGFYEQYV.